These 13 T cell receptor beta chains were sequenced from one sample in a study of CD4 T cell repertoires in COVID-19. Method: immunoSEQ multiplex PCR; TCRdb's copy keeps in-frame clones and lacks some. The sample records some 71,000 clones, roughly 80% being singletons. This material consisted of CD4+ T cells from peripheral blood, taken after recovery from COVID-19. Source of these receptors: a human donor who had COVID-19.

This clone came up once. The chain combines TRBV5-1 with TRBJ2-1; 8 bases are a match to TRBD2. The CDR3 sequence is 16 residues long. V trimming: 0 bases; J trimming: 2 bases; junction bases outside the gene matches: 4. Germline CDR1 and CDR2: SGHRS and YFSETQ. DNA of the CDR3: TGCGCCAGCAGCTTGGCCGGAGCGGGAGCCTACAATGAGCAGTTCTTC. Its translation: CASSLAGAGAYNEQFF. The complete variable domain, with remaining parts taken from reference TRBV5-1 and TRBJ2-1, reads KAGVTQTPRYLIKTRGQQVTLSCSPISGHRSVSWYQQTPGQGLQFLFEYFSETQRNKGNFPGRFSGRQFSNSRSEMNVSTLELGDSALYLCASSLAGAGAYNEQFFGPGTRLTVL.

This chain joins TRBV5-8 and TRBJ2-4; 9 bases align to TRBD1. CDR1 and CDR2 (germline): SGHTS, YDEGEE. This CDR3 has 16 amino acids. V lost 9 bases to trimming and J lost 0 bases; unmatched junction nucleotides: 10. This chain's CDR3 is CANQPGQGSAKNIQYF. The CDR3 region has the DNA TGTGCCAACCAACCGGGACAGGGCTCAGCCAAAAACATTCAGTACTTC. Full variable domain (missing parts from reference TRBV5-8 and TRBJ2-4): EAGVTQSPTHLIKTRGQQATLRCSPISGHTSVYWYQQALGLGLQFLLWYDEGEERNRGNFPPRFSGRQFPNYSSELNVNALELEDSALYLCANQPGQGSAKNIQYFGAGTRLSVL.

J is TRBJ1-1 and V is TRBV19; 8 nucleotides align to TRBD1. CDR3 length: 14 residues. Trimming at V came to 5 bases and at J to 5 bases, leaving 7 bases not matched to a gene. The germline CDR1 and CDR2 sequences are LNHDA and SQIVND (reference sequence). The DNA for the CDR3 is TGTGCCAGTAGTGTCAGGGGGCTTGAGACTGAAGCTTTCTTT. It encodes CASSVRGLETEAFF.

The V call is TRBV29-1, the J call TRBJ2-1, with 10 bases identical to TRBD2. V dropped 3 bases and J dropped 8; count of bases not matched to a gene: 4. This CDR3 is 13 amino acids long. From germline, CDR1 is SQVTM and CDR2 ANQGSEA. The CDR3 coding sequence is TGCAGCGTTGAGGCTAGCGGGAGTGATGAGCAGTTCTTC. Protein: CSVEASGSDEQFF.

The chain combines TRBV21-1 with TRBJ2-7; the D segment call TRBD2 is taken from the table without a DNA check. TRBV21-1 is marked as a pseudogene. This CDR3 has 11 amino acids. Here the CDR3 reads CASSIVHEQYF. The CDR3 DNA reads TGTGCCAGCTCTATCGTGCACGAGCAGTACTTC.

The V call is TRBV3-1 (or the pseudogene TRBV3-2), the J call TRBJ2-3; 7 bases map to TRBD2. Germline trimming cut 3 bases from V and 1 base from J; bases unmatched to any gene: 7. CDR3 length: 16 residues. Germline values: CDR1 LGHDT, CDR2 YNNKEL (reference sequence). CDR3 sequence (DNA): TGTGCCAGCAGCCAGTCCCTAGCGGACCGCACAGATACGCAGTATTTT. Its translation is CASSQSLADRTDTQYF.

This clone came up a few times. The chain couples TRBV3-1 (or the pseudogene TRBV3-2) to TRBJ2-3; TRBD1 matches at 9 bases. Per germline, CDR1 LGHDT and CDR2 YNNKEL (reference sequence). After removal of 8 bases from V and 3 bases from J, the junction contained 6 bases not matched to a gene. This CDR3 is built from 14 residues. The CDR3 here is CASQTGGGTDTQYF. The DNA for the CDR3 is TGTGCCAGCCAGACAGGGGGAGGTACAGATACGCAGTATTTT.

V is TRBV19 and J is TRBJ2-1; 13 nucleotides agree with TRBD2. The CDR3 is 18 residues long. The V segment lost 5 bases and the J segment 6 bases; nucleotides outside the gene matches: 13. Germline V lookup: CDR1 LNHDA, CDR2 SQIVND (reference sequence). The CDR3 loop is CASSGWTSGSLKPNEQFF. Written as DNA, the CDR3 is TGTGCCAGTAGTGGCTGGACTAGCGGGAGTTTAAAGCCCAATGAGCAGTTCTTC.

The V gene is TRBV19, the J gene TRBJ2-1; 9 bases fit TRBD2. Germline V gene lookup returns CDR1 LNHDA and CDR2 SQIVND (reference sequence). This CDR3 contains 17 residues. Unmatched junction bases numbered 6, after V lost 0 bases and J lost 3 bases. CDR3 bases: TGTGCCAGTAGTATAGATCTCGGGACTAGCAGCTACAATGAGCAGTTCTTC. Amino acid sequence: CASSIDLGTSSYNEQFF.

The chain uses TRBV11-2 and TRBJ2-3, with D maybe TRBD2 (6 bases). CDR3 size: 13 residues. The germline V and J ends were trimmed by 1 base and 4 bases, with 6 bases remaining between them. Germline CDR1 is SGHAT and CDR2 is FQNNGV. DNA for the CDR3: TGTGCCAGCAGCTTAGCGGGGGCAGATACGCAGTATTTT. This sequence encodes CASSLAGADTQYF.

In nucleotides, the CDR3 is TGTGCCAGCAGCTTTACAGAGACCCAGTACTTC. It yields the protein CASSFTETQYF. This chain joins TRBV7-2 and TRBJ2-5; no clear D. V lost 3 bases and J lost 4, with 3 bases in between. The CDR3 runs to 11 residues. From germline, CDR1 is SGHTA and CDR2 FQGNSA.

The chain has TRBV7-8 and TRBJ1-2; 8 nucleotides match TRBD1. Germline CDR1 and CDR2: SGHVS and FQNEAQ. V lost 5 bases and J lost 6; bases outside the gene matches: 5. The CDR3 is made up of 13 amino acids. The CDR3 DNA follows: TGTGCCAGCAGCCTACAGGGGGAGGATGGCTACACCTTC. The encoded protein is CASSLQGEDGYTF. Filled out from reference TRBV7-8 and TRBJ1-2, the complete variable domain reads GAGVSQSPRYKVAKRGQDVALRCDPISGHVSLFWYQQALGQGPEFLTYFQNEAQLDKSGLPSDRFFAERPEGSVSTLKIQRTQQEDSAVYLCASSLQGEDGYTFGSGTRLTVV.

The chain combines TRBV7-9 with TRBJ1-1; 8 bases match TRBD1. Germline V lookup: CDR1 SEHNR, CDR2 FQNEAQ (reference sequence). The CDR3 is 14 residues long. V shed 5 bases and J 1 base; nucleotides not matched to a gene: 3. The CDR3 reads CASSQQGANTEAFF. In DNA form, the CDR3 reads TGTGCCAGCAGCCAGCAGGGGGCGAACACTGAAGCTTTCTTT.